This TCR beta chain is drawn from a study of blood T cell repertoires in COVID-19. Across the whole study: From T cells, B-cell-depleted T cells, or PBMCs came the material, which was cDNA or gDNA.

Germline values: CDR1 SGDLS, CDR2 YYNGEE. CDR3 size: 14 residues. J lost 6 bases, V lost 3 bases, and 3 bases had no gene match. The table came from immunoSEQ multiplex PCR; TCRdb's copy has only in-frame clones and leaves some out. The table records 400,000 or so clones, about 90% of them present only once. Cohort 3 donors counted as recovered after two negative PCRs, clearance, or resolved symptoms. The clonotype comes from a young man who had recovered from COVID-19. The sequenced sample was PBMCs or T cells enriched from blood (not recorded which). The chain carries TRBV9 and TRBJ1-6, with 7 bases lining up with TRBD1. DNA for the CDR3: TGTGCCAGCAGCGCGGGACAGCCTAATTCACCCCTCCACTTT. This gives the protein CASSAGQPNSPLHF.